The rows below give T cell receptor beta chains drawn from one sample of a study of CD8+CD57+ T cells in acquired aplastic anemia. TCRdb re-analysed the reads in MiXCR, keeping a single row per CDR3 protein. The table includes under 200,000 distinct CDR3 sequences, 45% to 55% detected once. Source material: sorted CD4+, CD8+, or CD8+CD57+ T cells (not recorded which) from PBMCs. Source of these receptors: a human donor with aplastic anemia. Both conserved end residues are part of each CDR3. A D gene is named only where the DNA matches it firmly. Clone size is stated in some rows and not others, as once, few, many or a class when expanded.

TRBV11-1	TRBJ1-1	-	-	CASSLDGGEAFF	TGTGCCAGCAGCTTAGACGGGGGCGAAGCTTTCTTT
TRBV25-1	TRBJ1-1	-	-	CASSSGATNTEAFF	TGTGCCAGCAGCTCTGGGGCGACGAACACTGAAGCTTTCTTT
TRBV7-2	TRBJ2-5	-	-	CASSSPGPSRETQYF	TGTGCCAGCAGCTCGCCGGGACCTAGTAGGGAGACCCAGTACTTC
TRBV10-3	TRBJ2-7	-	-	CAISESSAGTREQYF	TGTGCCATCAGTGAGTCGTCTGCTGGAACTCGGGAGCAGTACTTC
TRBV10-2	TRBJ2-2	-	-	CASSGYTGELFF	TGCGCCAGCAGTGGGTATACCGGGGAGCTGTTTTTT
TRBV2	TRBJ2-5	TRBD2	few	CASMTSGGRETQYF	TGTGCCAGCATGACTAGCGGGGGGCGGGAGACCCAGTACTTC
TRBV5-6	TRBJ1-1	-	many	CASTLWGGMNTEAFF	TGTGCCAGCACCCTTTGGGGAGGAATGAACACTGAAGCTTTCTTT
TRBV6-1	TRBJ2-1	TRBD2	-	CASTGLADSNEQFF	TGTGCCAGCACCGGACTAGCGGACAGCAATGAGCAGTTCTTC
TRBV7-2	TRBJ2-7	TRBD1	once	CASSLSTGYEQYF	TGTGCCAGCAGCTTATCGACAGGGTACGAGCAGTACTTC
TRBV2	TRBJ1-6	-	-	CASSDRPDSSPLHF	TGTGCCAGCAGTGACAGGCCAGACAGTTCACCTCTCCACTTT
TRBV9	TRBJ2-1	-	-	CASSVGVGMGNEQFF	TGTGCCAGCAGCGTAGGGGTGGGTATGGGCAATGAGCAGTTCTTC
TRBV25-1	TRBJ1-1	-	many	CASSETTNTEAFF	TGTGCCAGCAGTGAAACCACAAACACTGAAGCTTTCTTT
TRBV30	TRBJ2-1	TRBD1	few	CAQGDVQGNEQFF	TGTGCCCAGGGGGACGTCCAAGGGAATGAGCAGTTCTTC
TRBV24-1	TRBJ2-7	TRBD1	few	CATQDRISYEQYF	TGTGCCACTCAGGACAGGATCTCCTACGAGCAGTACTTC
TRBV2	TRBJ1-3	TRBD1	-	CASWGRGRGNTIYF	TGTGCCAGCTGGGGCAGGGGGCGAGGAAACACCATATATTTT
TRBV19	TRBJ2-7	-	-	CASSDGESYEQYF	TGTGCCAGTAGTGACGGGGAATCCTACGAGCAGTACTTC
TRBV9	TRBJ1-6	-	once	CASTSGLGSPLHF	TGTGCCAGCACGTCAGGGCTCGGTTCACCCCTCCACTTT
TRBV29-1	TRBJ1-2	-	many	CSVVGWTRGNGYTF	TGCAGCGTTGTGGGATGGACTCGGGGGAATGGCTACACCTTC
TRBV7-9	TRBJ2-1	TRBD2	many	CASSLELAGVHDEQFF	TGTGCCAGCAGCCTGGAACTAGCGGGAGTTCACGATGAGCAGTTCTTC
TRBV7-3	TRBJ1-6	-	once	CASSKDNSPLHF	TGTGCCAGCAGCAAAGATAATTCACCCCTCCACTTT
TRBV7-2	TRBJ2-7	-	many	CASSLVTDRLYEQYF	TGTGCCAGCAGCTTAGTCACCGACCGCCTCTACGAGCAGTACTTC
TRBV2	TRBJ2-6	-	-	CASRLSAVVANVLTF	TGTGCCAGCAGACTCTCAGCTGTGGTCGCCAACGTCCTGACTTTC
TRBV7-6	TRBJ2-7	-	-	CASSLATGSYEQYF	TGTGCCAGCAGCTTAGCGACAGGATCCTACGAGCAGTACTTC
TRBV7-8	TRBJ1-2	TRBD1	-	CASSSWDRVDYGYTF	TGTGCCAGCAGCTCCTGGGACAGGGTCGACTATGGCTACACCTTC
TRBV2	TRBJ1-6	-	-	CASTKEGIGNSPLHF	TGTGCCAGCACCAAGGAGGGGATTGGTAATTCACCCCTCCACTTT
TRBV10-3	TRBJ2-1	-	-	CAISESTLVANTYNEQFF	TGTGCCATCAGTGAGTCGACATTAGTAGCGAATACCTACAATGAGCAGTTCTTC
TRBV10-1	TRBJ2-1	-	-	CASREGTYNEQFF	TGCGCCAGCAGGGAGGGAACTTACAATGAGCAGTTCTTC
TRBV7-2	TRBJ1-5	-	once	CASGPGGNQPQHF	TGTGCCAGCGGCCCCGGGGGAAATCAGCCCCAGCATTTT
TRBV24-1	TRBJ2-1	TRBD2	once	CATSDPIAGGDYNEQFF	TGTGCCACCAGTGACCCCATAGCGGGAGGAGATTACAATGAGCAGTTCTTC
TRBV6-5	TRBJ1-4	-	-	CASSYGGGSEKLFF	TGTGCCAGCAGTTACGGAGGGGGGAGCGAAAAACTGTTTTTT
TRBV11-3	TRBJ2-7	-	many	CASSLMGDEQYF	TGTGCCAGCAGCTTAATGGGTGACGAGCAGTACTTC
TRBV9	TRBJ2-1	TRBD1	-	CASSNRGNEQFF	TGTGCCAGCAGTAACAGGGGAAATGAGCAGTTCTTC
TRBV2	TRBJ1-6	-	-	CASSERASWDSPLHF	TGTGCCAGCAGTGAAAGGGCTTCTTGGGATTCACCCCTCCACTTT
TRBV4-1	TRBJ2-5	TRBD2	many	CASSQGGGAGVRETQYF	TGCGCCAGCAGCCAAGGGGGCGGGGCGGGAGTTCGAGAGACCCAGTACTTC
TRBV27	TRBJ2-7	TRBD1	-	CASRDGQGVDGQYF	TGTGCCAGCAGGGATGGACAGGGAGTGGACGGGCAGTACTTC